This TCR beta chain appears in the sequencing data of a study of blood T cell repertoires in COVID-19 (dated by TCRdb to the early 2020s). A note on the overall study: Samples covering the acute and convalescent phases of COVID-19 were provided by collaborators in the United States, Italy and Spain. The material from the prospective study consisted of cDNA or gDNA derived from T cells, B-cell-depleted T cells, or PBMCs. The dataset comprised deeply sampled blood TCRbeta repertoires from subjects exposed to, actively infected with, or recovered from COVID-19. The repertoires were released in a freely available public database intended as a resource for research on the immune response to SARS-CoV-2. Samples were obtained from the ongoing ImmuneRACE study (first 160 participants) and from some 1,300 subjects provided by 6 global collaborators. The sample metadata nearly always contained a de-identified subject ID, COVID-19 status, age in years and sex. Where HLA class I and class II types were available, the types were taken from metadata supplied by the sample provider, not from assay-based typing.

CDR1 SGHNT and CDR2 YYREEE were looked up in the germline V gene (reference sequence). Trimming takes 5 bases off V and 5 bases off J; junction bases not matched to a gene: 3. Including the terminal cysteine and phenylalanine, the CDR3 comprises 13 residues. Only CDR3 DNA is held: 39 bases, read in frame from base 1. Collaborating institutions collected whole blood in K2EDTA tubes following their own protocols. For TCRbeta analysis, collaborator samples were shipped as frozen whole blood, as isolated PBMCs, or as DNA extracted from either sample type. The immunoSEQ Assay, a bias-controlled multiplex PCR, was used to amplify TCRbeta CDR3 regions from genomic DNA. The authors processed their data as follows. The number of nucleated cells in each sample was estimated from the amplification of reference gene primers within the assay. Sequence reads were collapsed and filtered to measure the absolute abundance of every unique TCRbeta CDR3 rearrangement. For each sample, productive Simpson clonality was calculated as the square root of Simpson's diversity index over productive rearrangements. Held by TCRdb, this immuneACCESS table contains in-frame sequences only and omits some clones. Under half of the omission traces to an unresolved V gene where checked; the cause of the rest is unknown. The V and J calls and clone size were taken over from that table, and D and trimming were inferred from the DNA. The sample table records some 220,000 clones; just under 85% of these occur just once. 5.5% to 8% of the sample is held by the ten biggest clonotypes.

For this clone: Its antigen target is currently unknown. There are no base qualities to consult, and no much larger clone falls within one base.

Study-wide conclusions, independent of this receptor: Clinical and demographic metadata were provided uncurated, with the amount varying by source and participant.

The origin of this receptor is a woman aged 60-75 years with active or convalescent COVID-19. The chain joins TRBV5-4 to TRBJ2-1; TRBD1 agrees with 8 junctional bases. Material: peripheral blood. The DNA sequence reads TGTGCCAGCAGGGGGACAGGACACAATGAGCAGTTCTTC. Its protein product is CASRGTGHNEQFF.